Listed here are 25 T cell receptor beta chains from one sample, sequenced in a study of blood T cell repertoires in COVID-19. This table comes from immunoSEQ multiplex PCR, and its TCRdb copy is limited to in-frame clones, with some not included. The repertoire holds over 45,000 clones, with less than 90% as singletons. Specimen: peripheral blood. These receptors all stem from a man between 60 and 70 years old with active COVID-19.

The CDR3, as DNA: TGTGCCAGCAGCAGGAGGGACAGGAACACTGAAGCTTTCTTT. This sequence encodes CASSRRDRNTEAFF. V gene TRBV28 combines with J gene TRBJ1-1; 7 nucleotides match TRBD1. Trimming removed 6 bases from V and 1 base from J; junction bases left unmatched: 5. This CDR3 has 14 residues. Germline V gives CDR1 MDHEN, CDR2 SYDVKM. The variable domain in full, with the rest retrieved from reference TRBV28 and TRBJ1-1, is DVKVTQSSRYLVKRTGEKVFLECVQDMDHENMFWYRQDPGLGLRLIYFSYDVKMKEKGDIPEGYSVSREKKERFSLILESASTNQTSMYLCASSRRDRNTEAFFGQGTRLTVV.

The V call is TRBV5-5, the J call TRBJ2-5; 10 nucleotides agree with TRBD2. Losses at the gene ends were 4 bases for V and 7 bases for J; bases not matched to a gene: 16. The CDR3 is 17 residues long. Germline V lookup: CDR1 SGHKS, CDR2 YYEKEE (reference sequence). DNA of the CDR3: TGTGCCAGCAGCCCGGGGCCGACTAGCGGGTTCCAGGGGACCCAGTACTTC. It encodes CASSPGPTSGFQGTQYF.

This clone came up once. The chain combines TRBV7-6 with TRBJ2-4, with TRBD1 matching over 9 bases. CDR1 is SGHVS, CDR2 FNYEAQ, per germline. This CDR3 contains 16 residues. V was clipped by 5 bases and J by 0 bases; unmatched bases: 5. The CDR3 DNA reads TGTGCCAGCAGCCAAGGGACAGGGCTAGCCAAAAACATTCAGTACTTC. It translates to CASSQGTGLAKNIQYF.

The table lists this clone with a few counts. V is TRBV30 and J is TRBJ2-1, with D perhaps matching TRBD2 (6 bases). The CDR3 is 13 amino acids. The germline V and J ends were trimmed by 1 base and 6 bases, with 10 bases remaining between them. Per the germline V gene, CDR1 is GTSNPN and CDR2 is SVGIG (reference sequence). In DNA form, the CDR3 reads TGTGCCTGGAGTGGCGGGATGGTCAATGAGCAGTTCTTC. Translated, it gives CAWSGGMVNEQFF.

The chain carries TRBV30 and TRBJ2-3; 9 positions match TRBD1. The CDR3 runs to 15 residues. Losses at the gene ends were 8 bases for V and 3 bases for J; bases not matched to a gene: 12. Germline loops: CDR1 GTSNPN, CDR2 SVGIG (reference sequence). The CDR3 region has the DNA TGTGCCCGCAAACCAACCGGGACAGGGACAGATACGCAGTATTTT. Translated: CARKPTGTGTDTQYF. The full variable domain, completed using reference TRBV30 and TRBJ2-3, is SQTIHQWPATLVQPVGSPLSLECTVEGTSNPNLYWYRQAAGRGLQLLFYSVGIGQISSEVPQNLSASRPQDRQFILSSKKLLLSDSGFYLCARKPTGTGTDTQYFGPGTRLTVL.

This chain connects TRBV28 to TRBJ2-7; TRBD1 aligns across 9 bases. This CDR3 contains 16 residues. Germline V gives CDR1 MDHEN, CDR2 SYDVKM. With 4 bases clipped from V and 2 bases from J, the junction kept 9 bases outside the gene matches. The CDR3 is CASSSSHRGLAYEQYF. CDR3 coding DNA: TGTGCCAGCAGTTCCTCTCACAGGGGGCTAGCCTACGAGCAGTACTTC.

The rearrangement joins TRBV19 to TRBJ2-5; 8 nucleotides match TRBD1. With V trimmed by 5 bases and J by 2 bases, 7 bases remained unmatched. This CDR3 comprises 15 residues. Per the germline V gene, CDR1 is LNHDA and CDR2 is SQIVND (reference sequence). As DNA, the CDR3 is TGTGCCAGTAGTCTCGGGACAGGTTCACAAGAGACCCAGTACTTC. Translating gives CASSLGTGSQETQYF. Using reference TRBV19 and TRBJ2-5 for the parts outside the CDR3, the full variable domain is DGGITQSPKYLFRKEGQNVTLSCEQNLNHDAMYWYRQDPGQGLRLIYYSQIVNDFQKGDIAEGYSVSREKKESFPLTVTSAQKNPTAFYLCASSLGTGSQETQYFGPGTRLLVL.

This clone was recorded only once. This chain's CDR3 is CASSQTWPSSYEQYF. DNA of the CDR3: TGTGCCAGCAGCCAAACATGGCCCTCATCCTACGAGCAGTACTTC. The rearrangement links TRBV14 to TRBJ2-7; D call uncertain. There are 15 residues in the CDR3. Germline V gene sequence: CDR1 SGHDN, CDR2 FVKESK. Trimming took 2 bases from V and 1 from J, leaving 12 bases between them.

This chain joins TRBV7-3 and TRBJ2-1; 14 bases line up with TRBD2. V shed 5 bases, J shed 0 bases, and the junction held 9 bases outside the gene matches. The germline CDR1 and CDR2 sequences are SGHTA and FQGTGA. The CDR3 runs 19 residues. The CDR3, as DNA: TGTGCCAGCAGCCCGACCGGGACTAGCGGGAGTTTCTCCTACAATGAGCAGTTCTTC. Amino acids: CASSPTGTSGSFSYNEQFF.

The chain employs TRBV11-2 and TRBJ2-5; 10 bases agree with TRBD2. V dropped 3 bases and J dropped 4; count of bases not matched to a gene: 8. The CDR3 loop spans 16 amino acids. CDR1 is SGHAT and CDR2 is FQNNGV in the germline V gene. The CDR3 spells CASSFSGIAGGETQYF. CDR3 bases: TGTGCCAGCAGCTTCTCAGGGATAGCGGGGGGAGAGACCCAGTACTTC.

This sequence joins TRBV7-8 and TRBJ2-1; the D gene is possibly TRBD2 (5 bases). CDR3 length: 15 residues. The V and J ends lost 5 bases and 9 bases respectively, with 20 bases between them. Germline V gives CDR1 SGHVS, CDR2 FQNEAQ. The CDR3: CASSAPGLAVGEQFF. The CDR3 nucleotides are TGTGCCAGCAGCGCCCCGGGTCTAGCCGTAGGTGAGCAGTTCTTC.

J is TRBJ1-4 and V is TRBV6-5; 7 bases match TRBD1. V was clipped by 0 bases and J by 4 bases; unmatched bases: 2. The CDR3 is made up of 15 amino acids. Germline V gives CDR1 MNHEY, CDR2 SVGAGI. DNA of the CDR3: TGTGCCAGCAGTTACTCGAACAGGGGTAATGAAAAACTGTTTTTT. This gives the protein CASSYSNRGNEKLFF.

The chain recombines TRBV15 with TRBJ2-4; 10 bases match TRBD2. This CDR3 is 14 amino acids long. Looked up from germline, CDR1 is LNHNV and CDR2 is YYDKDF (reference sequence). Trimming cost V 6 bases and J 14 bases; bases outside gene matches: 13. The CDR3 bases are TGTGCCACCAGTCCGCGGGCTAGCGGGAGTCGGGAGTACTTC. It yields the protein CATSPRASGSREYF.

The chain couples TRBV19 to TRBJ1-1; D is undetermined. This CDR3 region has 12 residues. V lost 9 bases and J 5 bases, leaving 13 bases between the germline ends. Per germline, CDR1 LNHDA and CDR2 SQIVND (reference sequence). This CDR3 reads CASLMPGTEAFF. Written as DNA, the CDR3 is TGTGCCAGCCTTATGCCGGGGACTGAAGCTTTCTTT.

The rearrangement joins TRBV2 to TRBJ2-3; D uncertain. Trimming stripped 3 bases from V and 3 bases from J, with 4 bases between. Germline-derived CDR1 and CDR2 are SNHLY and FYNNEI. The CDR3 length is 12 residues. The CDR3 region has the DNA TGTGCCAGCAGTGACTCTACAGATACGCAGTATTTT. Translated: CASSDSTDTQYF.

The rearrangement uses TRBV4-3 and TRBJ2-3; weak D call: TRBD2 (5 bases). The length of the CDR3 is 16 residues. The V and J ends lost 1 base and 1 base respectively, with 12 bases between them. In germline, CDR1 is LGHNA, CDR2 YSLEER. In DNA form, the CDR3 reads TGCGCCAGCAGCCAAGTTCGGGAACTTGGCACAGATACGCAGTATTTT. Translated: CASSQVRELGTDTQYF.

CDR3 amino acids: CASSFGGYTDTQYF. The CDR3 nucleotides are TGCGCCAGCAGCTTCGGGGGGTACACAGATACGCAGTATTTT. The chain carries TRBV5-1 and TRBJ2-3, with TRBD2 identical over 7 bases. This CDR3 contains 14 residues. V was pared by 2 bases and J by 2 bases, with 2 bases of the junction left unmatched. CDR1 and CDR2 (germline): SGHRS, YFSETQ.

This chain joins TRBV4-1 and TRBJ2-1, with D perhaps matching TRBD2 (7 bases). CDR3 length: 17 residues. Deletions cut 1 base from V and 3 bases from J, with 16 bases between. The germline V gene encodes CDR1 MGHRA and CDR2 YSYEKL. The CDR3 nucleotides read TGCGCCAGCAGCCAAGTGGGGGCGGGGGTACTCTACAATGAGCAGTTCTTC. Protein: CASSQVGAGVLYNEQFF.

About this clone: Germline is not matched at one junction end, which may reflect a read error. The chain employs TRBV12-3 or TRBV12-4 and TRBJ2-1; a possible D gene is TRBD1 (6 bases). The CDR3 has 13 amino acids. CDR3 loop: CASSASSGQNRIF. CDR3 DNA sequence: TGTGCCAGCAGTGCAAGCTCCGGACAGAATAGAATCTTC.

This chain connects TRBV6-2 or TRBV6-3 to TRBJ2-1; the match to TRBD2 covers 14 bases. The CDR3 length is 18 residues. Germline CDR1 reads MNHEY; CDR2 reads SVGEGT. The J segment lost 4 bases and the V segment lost 4 bases, leaving 9 bases of the junction unmatched. The CDR3 nucleotides are TGTGCCAGCAGTTCAGAGACTAGCGGGGGGGATAATTACAATGAGCAGTTCTTC. Protein product: CASSSETSGGDNYNEQFF.

The chain recombines TRBV19 with TRBJ2-3; TRBD2 matches 12 bases. Trimming removed 4 bases from V and 0 bases from J; junction bases left unmatched: 8. There are 18 residues in the CDR3. CDR1 and CDR2 from the germline V gene are LNHDA and SQIVND (reference sequence). CDR3 in amino acids: CASSSTSGGITSTDTQYF. In DNA form, the CDR3 reads TGTGCCAGTAGTAGTACTAGCGGGGGGATTACTAGCACAGATACGCAGTATTTT.

V gene TRBV3-1 (or the pseudogene TRBV3-2) combines with J gene TRBJ1-2, with 7 bases matching TRBD1. CDR1 is LGHDT and CDR2 is YNNKEL in the germline V gene (reference sequence). The junction had 4 bases not matched to a gene; V was cut back by 2 bases and J by 4 bases. The CDR3 extends over 14 amino acids. The CDR3 bases are TGTGCCAGCAGCCAACTACAGGGGACCTATGGCTACACCTTC. This translates into CASSQLQGTYGYTF.

The chain joins TRBV5-6 to TRBJ2-3; D might be TRBD1 (6 bases). From germline, CDR1 is SGHDT and CDR2 YYEEEE. The CDR3 sequence is 19 residues long. Trimming took off 1 base at V and 5 bases at J, with 26 bases between the two ends. The CDR3 nucleotides are TGTGCCAGCAGCTTGAGTAGTCGGACAGTGTTAATTGTCGGAGATACGCAGTATTTT. This translates into CASSLSSRTVLIVGDTQYF.

J is TRBJ2-2 and V is TRBV11-3; no firm D call. Trimming cost V 0 bases and J 7 bases, with 6 bases left between them. The CDR3 spans 13 residues. Per the germline V gene, CDR1 is SGHNT and CDR2 is YENEEA. This CDR3 reads CASSLESNGELFF. The CDR3, as DNA: TGTGCCAGCAGCTTAGAAAGCAACGGGGAGCTGTTTTTT.

V usage is TRBV15 and J usage is TRBJ1-3, with 9 bases identical to TRBD1. The CDR3 loop spans 19 amino acids. Germline loops: CDR1 LNHNV, CDR2 YYDKDF (reference sequence). The V gene end was trimmed by 1 base and the J gene end by 0 bases; junction bases not matched to a gene: 10. The CDR3 sequence is CATSRALGQGLSSGNTIYF. As DNA, the CDR3 is TGTGCCACCAGCAGAGCTCTGGGACAGGGACTAAGCTCTGGAAACACCATATATTTT. Full variable domain (remainder filled in from reference TRBV15 and TRBJ1-3): DAMVIQNPRYQVTQFGKPVTLSCSQTLNHNVMYWYQQKSSQAPKLLFHYYDKDFNNEADTPDNFQSRRPNTSFCFLDIRSPGLGDTAMYLCATSRALGQGLSSGNTIYFGEGSWLTVV.